These 23 T cell receptor beta chains were all obtained from the same sample, sequenced in a study of OX40 agonist ivuxolimab in advanced cancers. The table came from immunoSEQ multiplex PCR; TCRdb's copy has only in-frame clones and leaves some out. Among 70,000 to 95,000 clones listed, less than 90% were seen once. The source was CD4+ or CD8+ T cells sorted from blood, collected in a trial of the OX40 agonist ivuxolimab. The receptor set was obtained from an adult with an advanced solid tumor such as melanoma, head and neck, liver or kidney cancer.

The V call is TRBV6-5, the J call TRBJ1-1, with 8 bases aligning to TRBD1. CDR1 MNHEY and CDR2 SVGAGI come from the germline V gene. CDR3 length: 14 amino acids. Trimming took 4 bases from V and 10 from J; bases not matched to a gene: 11. CDR3 coding DNA: TGTGCCAGCAGTTTCTTCACAGGGGGGAGTGGAGCTTTCTTT. Protein: CASSFFTGGSGAFF.

The chain combines TRBV27 with TRBJ1-2; D unclear. V lost 4 bases, J lost 7 bases, and 7 bases lay in between. Germline lookup yields CDR1 MNHEY and CDR2 SMNVEV (reference sequence). The CDR3 has 11 residues. The DNA of the CDR3 is TGTGCCAGCAGTTCCGGCCGTGGCTACACCTTC. This encodes CASSSGRGYTF.

The chain combines TRBV4-1 with TRBJ1-1; possible D gene TRBD1, 6 bases. Trimming removed 2 bases from V and 3 bases from J, with 10 bases in between. The length of the CDR3 is 14 residues. Germline loops: CDR1 MGHRA, CDR2 YSYEKL. The DNA of the CDR3 is TGCGCCAGCAGCCAACCAACAGGGTACACTGAAGCTTTCTTT. Protein sequence: CASSQPTGYTEAFF.

The chain links TRBV6-5 to TRBJ2-7; D is unresolved. CDR3 size: 10 residues. V was pared by 8 bases and J by 7 bases, with 9 bases between. CDR1 is MNHEY, CDR2 SVGAGI, per germline. CDR3 sequence: CASYTPEQYF. The DNA of the CDR3 is TGTGCCAGCTATACGCCTGAGCAGTACTTC.

V and J are TRBV9 and TRBJ1-1, with no clear D. This CDR3 spans 16 amino acids. V lost 0 bases and J lost 8, with 20 bases in between. Germline V CDR1 and CDR2: SGDLS, YYNGEE. For the CDR3, the DNA is TGTGCCAGCAGCGTAGGTCTCTGGGGATGGGGAACGGAAGCTTTCTTT. This sequence encodes CASSVGLWGWGTEAFF.

The genes are TRBV29-1 and TRBJ2-1; 11 bases line up with TRBD2. This CDR3 contains 12 residues. The ends lost 7 bases at V and 7 bases at J; junction bases unmatched: 3. From germline, CDR1 is SQVTM and CDR2 ANQGSEA. CDR3 sequence (DNA): TGCAGCGAAACTAGCGGGAGTAATGAGCAGTTCTTC. Its translation is CSETSGSNEQFF.

Only one count was recorded for this clone. V gene TRBV5-8 combines with J gene TRBJ1-4; TRBD1 matches 7 bases. Trimming at V came to 0 bases and at J to 8 bases, leaving 4 bases not matched to a gene. The CDR3 sequence is 14 residues long. Germline CDR1 and CDR2: SGHTS and YDEGEE. The CDR3 DNA reads TGTGCCAGCAGCTTGGGACAGGGAGGGGAAAAACTGTTTTTT. It yields the protein CASSLGQGGEKLFF.

The chain uses TRBV29-1 and TRBJ2-7; D uncertain. Between the trimmed V and J ends, which lost 5 bases and 4 bases, there was a span of 18 bases. Per the germline V gene, CDR1 is SQVTM and CDR2 is ANQGSEA. CDR3 length: 14 residues. The chain's CDR3 is CSVSITPGPYEQYF. DNA of the CDR3: TGCAGCGTTTCGATAACCCCCGGGCCATACGAGCAGTACTTC.

This chain uses TRBV11-3 with TRBJ2-7, with D perhaps matching TRBD1 (6 bases). The germline V gene encodes CDR1 SGHNT and CDR2 YENEEA. V was shortened by 6 bases and J by 2 bases, with 17 bases between the two germline ends. The CDR3 length is 15 residues. In DNA, the CDR3 is TGTGCCAGCAGACATACCGGGACACACCCCTACGAGCAGTACTTC. It encodes CASRHTGTHPYEQYF.

V is TRBV29-1 and J is TRBJ2-5; no clear D gene. Germline V gene sequence: CDR1 SQVTM, CDR2 ANQGSEA. Trimming removed 4 bases from V and 1 base from J, with 16 bases in between. The CDR3 contains 15 residues. The CDR3 region is CSVAELGGSQETQYF. The CDR3 DNA reads TGCAGCGTTGCCGAACTGGGTGGAAGCCAAGAGACCCAGTACTTC.

The chain employs TRBV2 and TRBJ2-1; a weak D match, TRBD2 (5 bases). Trimming shortened V by 0 bases and J by 8 bases, and 11 bases separated the two germline ends. CDR3 length equals 14 residues. CDR1 SNHLY and CDR2 FYNNEI come from the germline V gene. CDR3 DNA sequence: TGTGCCAGCAGTGAAGCGGGAGAGGTGGATGAGCAGTTCTTC. Encoded protein: CASSEAGEVDEQFF.

Only one count was recorded for this clone. The rearrangement links TRBV5-1 to TRBJ2-5; 9 bases agree with TRBD2. The germline V gene encodes CDR1 SGHRS and CDR2 YFSETQ. This CDR3 region has 14 residues. J lost 5 bases, V lost 0 bases, and 2 bases had no gene match. CDR3 bases: TGCGCCAGCAGCTTGGTAGCGGGAGACGAGACCCAGTACTTC. Amino acids: CASSLVAGDETQYF.

CDR3 region: CASNSDRGGEQYF. Written as DNA, the CDR3 is TGTGCCAGCAACTCGGACAGGGGAGGCGAGCAGTACTTC. The rearrangement joins TRBV6-1 to TRBJ2-7, with 9 bases identical to TRBD1. This CDR3 spans 13 amino acids. The junction had 7 bases not matched to a gene; V was cut back by 7 bases and J by 6 bases. Germline V gives CDR1 MNHNS, CDR2 SASEGT.

The chain carries TRBV11-2 and TRBJ2-2, with D hard to call. Trimming stripped 5 bases from V and 3 bases from J, with 19 bases between. Germline V CDR1 and CDR2: SGHAT, FQNNGV. The CDR3 covers 17 residues. The CDR3 is CASSPLPFGVDTGELFF. The CDR3 bases are TGTGCCAGCAGCCCCTTACCGTTTGGGGTAGACACCGGGGAGCTGTTTTTT.

The chain recombines TRBV11-3 with TRBJ2-1, with 9 bases identical to TRBD2. The V gene end was trimmed by 4 bases and the J gene end by 10 bases; junction bases not matched to a gene: 5. The CDR3 runs 13 residues. Germline lookup yields CDR1 SGHNT and CDR2 YENEEA. The CDR3 DNA follows: TGTGCCAGCAGCTCCGGGACTAGCAACGAGCAGTTCTTC. It translates to CASSSGTSNEQFF. Looking up the rest from reference TRBV11-3 and TRBJ2-1 gives the full variable domain: EAGVVQSPRYKIIEKKQPVAFWCNPISGHNTLYWYLQNLGQGPELLIRYENEEAVDDSQLPKDRFSAERLKGVDSTLKIQPAELGDSAVYLCASSSGTSNEQFFGPGTRLTVL.

CDR3 coding DNA: TGTGCCAGCAGTCTTCAGACAGGATTTGGCTACACCTTC. Translating it yields CASSLQTGFGYTF. The rearrangement joins TRBV25-1 to TRBJ1-2; tentatively, D is TRBD1 (6 bases). The CDR3 extends over 13 amino acids. Per the germline V gene, CDR1 is MGHDK and CDR2 is SYGVNS. V dropped 5 bases and J dropped 7 bases, with 14 bases sitting between them.

The chain uses TRBV10-3 and TRBJ2-7; D is undetermined. This CDR3 comprises 15 residues. Trimming took off 0 bases at V and 0 bases at J, with 9 bases between the two ends. Germline CDR1 ENHRY, CDR2 SYGVKD. CDR3: CAISESVESSYEQYF. DNA for the CDR3: TGTGCCATCAGTGAGTCCGTAGAGAGCTCCTACGAGCAGTACTTC.

The gene calls are TRBV10-1 and TRBJ2-7; a weak D match, TRBD2 (6 bases). CDR1 is WNHNN and CDR2 is SYGVQD in the germline V gene (reference sequence). The V end was cut by 0 bases, the J end by 7 bases, with 10 bases between. The CDR3 totals 13 residues. For the CDR3, the DNA is TGCGCCAGCAGTGAGTCTATTGGGGGGGAGCAGTACTTC. It specifies CASSESIGGEQYF.

The chain couples TRBV11-3 to TRBJ2-1; 12 bases are a match to TRBD2. The CDR3 totals 15 residues. V lost 5 bases to trimming and J lost 9 bases; unmatched junction nucleotides: 8. Germline V gene lookup returns CDR1 SGHNT and CDR2 YENEEA. The CDR3: CASSAASGRALEQFF. CDR3 DNA sequence: TGTGCCAGCAGCGCAGCTAGCGGGAGGGCCCTTGAGCAGTTCTTC.

The chain is built from TRBV11-2 and TRBJ1-4; TRBD1 aligns across 9 bases. V was clipped by 2 bases and J by 8 bases; unmatched bases: 9. Germline V gives CDR1 SGHAT, CDR2 FQNNGV. The length of the CDR3 is 16 residues. The CDR3 nucleotides are TGTGCCAGCAGCTTATCAGAGGGACAGGGTTGGGAAAAACTGTTTTTT. Its protein is CASSLSEGQGWEKLFF.

This chain connects TRBV30 to TRBJ1-5; D not certain. This CDR3 is 12 amino acids long. Germline CDR1 GTSNPN, CDR2 SVGIG (reference sequence). Trimming took 6 bases from V and 3 from J, leaving 9 bases between them. This chain's CDR3 is CACKTLNQPQHF. In DNA form, the CDR3 reads TGTGCCTGTAAGACCCTCAATCAGCCCCAGCATTTT.

The rearrangement links TRBV11-3 to TRBJ2-3, with D possibly being TRBD1 or TRBD2 (5 bases each). Germline CDR1 SGHNT, CDR2 YENEEA. The V and J ends lost 6 bases and 3 bases respectively, with 13 bases between them. The CDR3 sequence is 14 residues long. This CDR3 reads CASRRGGGTDTQYF. The DNA for the CDR3 is TGTGCCAGCAGGAGGGGCGGTGGGACAGATACGCAGTATTTT. The whole variable domain, filled in from reference TRBV11-3 and TRBJ2-3, reads EAGVVQSPRYKIIEKKQPVAFWCNPISGHNTLYWYLQNLGQGPELLIRYENEEAVDDSQLPKDRFSAERLKGVDSTLKIQPAELGDSAVYLCASRRGGGTDTQYFGPGTRLTVL.

This clone came up once. As DNA, the CDR3 is TGTGCCAGCAGTGAATTTGGGAGCACCGGAAACACCATATATTTT. Protein sequence: CASSEFGSTGNTIYF. The chain carries TRBV6-1 and TRBJ1-3; D gene unclear. Trimming cost V 2 bases and J 4 bases, with 12 bases left between them. The CDR3 is 15 residues long. Germline assignment: CDR1 MNHNS and CDR2 SASEGT.